This entry lists 22 T cell receptor beta chains sequenced from one sample in a study of graft-versus-host responses after intestinal transplantation. Using immunoSEQ multiplex PCR, the repertoire was profiled, and TCRdb retains in-frame clones only, with some absent. The sample carries more than 80,000 clones, 85% to 90% recorded once. No cognate antigen is known for these TCRs. The source was unstimulated CD4+ T cells sorted from spleen or lymph node cells, collected before intestinal transplant. These receptor sequences come from a human donor who received an intestinal transplant.

The chain combines TRBV7-9 with TRBJ2-3; 8 nucleotides align to TRBD1. The CDR3 has 14 amino acids. The J segment lost 1 base and the V segment lost 3 bases, leaving 0 bases of the junction unmatched. CDR1 and CDR2 from the germline V gene are SEHNR and FQNEAQ (reference sequence). The CDR3 here is CASSLDRGTDTQYF. The CDR3 DNA is TGTGCCAGCAGCTTGGACAGGGGCACAGATACGCAGTATTTT.

V gene TRBV2 combines with J gene TRBJ1-3, with D possibly matching TRBD1 (5 bases). The CDR3 extends over 14 amino acids. V was shortened by 7 bases and J by 1 base, with 11 bases between the two germline ends. The germline CDR1 and CDR2 sequences are SNHLY and FYNNEI. This chain's CDR3 is CASTPRDSGNTIYF. The CDR3 nucleotides are TGTGCCAGCACCCCCAGGGATTCTGGAAACACCATATATTTT.

This chain connects TRBV27 to TRBJ2-7; TRBD1 agrees at 8 bases. V shed 3 bases and J 0 bases; nucleotides not matched to a gene: 1. Per germline, CDR1 MNHEY and CDR2 SMNVEV (reference sequence). The CDR3 loop spans 14 amino acids. The CDR3 is CASSFTGGSYEQYF. In DNA form, the CDR3 reads TGTGCCAGCAGTTTCACAGGGGGCTCCTACGAGCAGTACTTC.

V is TRBV4-1 and J is TRBJ2-5, with D possibly being TRBD2 (6 bases). Trimming stripped 0 bases from V and 10 bases from J, with 15 bases between. The CDR3 contains 14 residues. Germline V CDR1 and CDR2: MGHRA, YSYEKL. For the CDR3, the DNA is TGCGCCAGCAGCCAAGAAGGGACTCCGGGGAGCCAGTACTTC. It is translated as CASSQEGTPGSQYF.

The chain employs TRBV18 and TRBJ2-1; weak D call: TRBD2 (6 bases). The CDR3 is 13 amino acids. The V end was cut by 5 bases, the J end by 9 bases, with 14 bases between. Germline V gene data show CDR1 as KGHSH and CDR2 as LQKENI. As DNA, the CDR3 is TGTGCCAGCTCAAGAGATGGGGGAGGTGAGCAGTTCTTC. Its protein product is CASSRDGGGEQFF.

The rearrangement uses TRBV7-8 and TRBJ2-7, with a weak D call TRBD1 (6 bases). Trimming pared 3 bases from V and 6 bases from J, leaving 15 bases between. The CDR3 sequence is 14 residues long. In germline, CDR1 is SGHVS, CDR2 FQNEAQ. CDR3: CASSLNPGDGEQYF. CDR3 sequence (DNA): TGTGCCAGCAGCTTGAATCCAGGGGATGGCGAGCAGTACTTC.

The rearrangement joins TRBV9 to TRBJ2-3; 8 bases fit TRBD2. The J segment lost 1 base and the V segment lost 4 bases, leaving 5 bases of the junction unmatched. CDR3 length: 15 residues. Germline V gene lookup returns CDR1 SGDLS and CDR2 YYNGEE. CDR3 amino acids: CASSPSGGRTDTQYF. In DNA, the CDR3 is TGTGCCAGCAGCCCGAGCGGGGGCCGCACAGATACGCAGTATTTT.

The sample holds one count of this clone. The chain employs TRBV6-5 and TRBJ2-1; D remains unclear. Germline V gene sequence: CDR1 MNHEY, CDR2 SVGAGI. The CDR3 runs to 15 residues. Between the trimmed V and J ends, which lost 2 bases and 3 bases, there was a span of 11 bases. For the CDR3, the DNA is TGTGCCAGCAGTTACGAAGCATCGGTCTACAATGAGCAGTTCTTC. It encodes CASSYEASVYNEQFF.

This clone was recorded once. V and J are TRBV7-9 and TRBJ2-1, with D uncertain. Germline assignment: CDR1 SEHNR and CDR2 FQNEAQ (reference sequence). V gave up 5 bases and J gave up 3 bases, with 11 bases separating them. The CDR3 has 14 residues. The CDR3 sequence: CASSPLVYYNEQFF. Here the CDR3 DNA reads TGTGCCAGCAGCCCCCTAGTTTACTACAATGAGCAGTTCTTC.

This chain joins TRBV7-9 and TRBJ2-1, with D perhaps matching TRBD1 (6 bases). CDR1 is SEHNR and CDR2 is FQNEAQ in the germline V gene (reference sequence). V dropped 6 bases and J dropped 5 bases, with 14 bases sitting between them. This CDR3 comprises 14 residues. The DNA of the CDR3 is TGTGCCAGCAGGTTGACAGGTCCCGACAATGAGCAGTTCTTC. It codes for CASRLTGPDNEQFF.

CDR3 DNA sequence: TGTGCCAGCAGCACCGGGACAGGAAAAAACATTCAGTACTTC. This gives the protein CASSTGTGKNIQYF. This chain connects TRBV7-3 to TRBJ2-4, with TRBD1 matching over 8 bases. The germline V gene encodes CDR1 SGHTA and CDR2 FQGTGA. This CDR3 comprises 14 residues. V shed 5 bases, J shed 4 bases, and the junction held 4 bases outside the gene matches. Filled out from reference TRBV7-3 and TRBJ2-4, the complete variable domain reads GAGVSQTPSNKVTEKGKYVELRCDPISGHTALYWYRQSLGQGPEFLIYFQGTGAADDSGLPNDRFFAVRPEGSVSTLKIQRTERGDSAVYLCASSTGTGKNIQYFGAGTRLSVL.

This clone was found once. The CDR3 DNA follows: TGCGCCAGCAGCTCCCGGGACAGGGTATACAATGAGCAGTTCTTC. It specifies CASSSRDRVYNEQFF. The J gene is TRBJ2-1, the V gene TRBV5-1; TRBD1 matches 9 bases. The CDR3 sequence is 15 residues long. The V and J ends lost 3 bases and 4 bases, in that order; junction bases with no gene match: 5. CDR1 and CDR2 (germline): SGHRS, YFSETQ.

The gene calls are TRBV19 and TRBJ1-4; 7 bases match TRBD1. CDR1 and CDR2 from the germline V gene are LNHDA and SQIVND (reference sequence). V lost 3 bases and J lost 1; bases outside the gene matches: 2. CDR3 length: 15 residues. The CDR3 loop is CASSIYRGTNEKLFF. The CDR3 DNA reads as TGTGCCAGTAGTATTTACAGGGGAACTAATGAAAAACTGTTTTTT. Full variable domain (outside the CDR3, taken from reference TRBV19 and TRBJ1-4): DGGITQSPKYLFRKEGQNVTLSCEQNLNHDAMYWYRQDPGQGLRLIYYSQIVNDFQKGDIAEGYSVSREKKESFPLTVTSAQKNPTAFYLCASSIYRGTNEKLFFGSGTQLSVL.

The chain carries TRBV11-2 and TRBJ2-7; TRBD1 matches at 7 bases. The CDR3 sequence is 14 residues long. Trimming took 5 bases from V and 1 from J; bases not matched to a gene: 5. Germline V lookup: CDR1 SGHAT, CDR2 FQNNGV. The CDR3 region has the DNA TGTGCCAGCAGCCGTGGGGACAGTTCCTACGAGCAGTACTTC. Encoded protein: CASSRGDSSYEQYF.

The chain employs TRBV27 and TRBJ2-7, with D maybe TRBD1 (7 bases). Germline values: CDR1 MNHEY, CDR2 SMNVEV (reference sequence). V lost 2 bases, J lost 2 bases, and 13 bases lay in between. The CDR3 extends over 15 amino acids. DNA of the CDR3: TGTGCCAGCAGTTTACGACAGGGAGGACCCTACGAGCAGTACTTC. Translated, it gives CASSLRQGGPYEQYF.

The V call is TRBV2, the J call TRBJ2-5; weak D call: TRBD1 (6 bases). The germline V gene has CDR1 SNHLY and CDR2 FYNNEI. The CDR3 contains 16 residues. The V and J ends lost 5 bases and 1 base respectively, with 17 bases between them. In DNA, the CDR3 is TGTGCCAGCAGTCACAGGGTTTTACGCTCCCAAGAGACCCAGTACTTC. This gives the protein CASSHRVLRSQETQYF.

This chain connects TRBV2 to TRBJ2-1, with no clear D. V was trimmed by 3 bases and J by 11 bases, leaving 11 bases between them. Germline CDR1 SNHLY, CDR2 FYNNEI. This CDR3 spans 12 amino acids. In DNA form, the CDR3 reads TGTGCCAGCAGTGAGGCAGGCCCGCAGCAGTTCTTC. Its translation: CASSEAGPQQFF.

The chain links TRBV9 to TRBJ2-6, with D tentatively TRBD1 (7 bases). This CDR3 is 18 amino acids long. The V gene's germline CDR1 is SGDLS and CDR2 YYNGEE. V dropped 4 bases and J dropped 2 bases, with 19 bases sitting between them. CDR3 in amino acids: CASSPWGAGGTGANVLTF. The CDR3 coding sequence is TGTGCCAGCAGCCCATGGGGGGCAGGGGGGACTGGGGCCAACGTCCTGACTTTC.

The chain carries TRBV15 and TRBJ1-5, with 7 bases fitting TRBD1. This CDR3 contains 15 residues. The J segment lost 8 bases and the V segment lost 8 bases, leaving 15 bases of the junction unmatched. Germline V gene sequence: CDR1 LNHNV, CDR2 YYDKDF (reference sequence). This CDR3 is CATGTGTVNLEPQHF. CDR3 sequence (DNA): TGTGCCACCGGCACCGGGACAGTCAACTTGGAGCCCCAGCATTTT.

The V and J genes are TRBV7-9 and TRBJ2-7; 8 nucleotides line up with TRBD1. J gave up 1 base and V 5 bases, and 7 bases lay outside the gene matches. CDR3 length: 15 residues. Per the germline V gene, CDR1 is SEHNR and CDR2 is FQNEAQ (reference sequence). The CDR3 loop reads CASSPRDRRSYEQYF. The CDR3, as DNA: TGTGCCAGCAGCCCAAGGGACAGGCGATCCTACGAGCAGTACTTC.

The chain carries TRBV28 and TRBJ1-5; TRBD1 matches 7 bases. After removal of 3 bases from V and 0 bases from J, the junction contained 2 bases not matched to a gene. The germline V gene has CDR1 MDHEN and CDR2 SYDVKM. The CDR3 spans 15 residues. CDR3 nucleotides: TGTGCCAGCAGTTTGGGACAGCTTAGCAATCAGCCCCAGCATTTT. Amino acids: CASSLGQLSNQPQHF.

The CDR3: CASSPIAGALAGELFF. CDR3 DNA: TGTGCCAGCTCACCCATAGCGGGAGCTCTGGCCGGGGAGCTGTTTTTT. V and J are TRBV18 and TRBJ2-2; 9 nucleotides agree with TRBD2. V gave up 3 bases and J gave up 6 bases; unmatched junction bases: 8. Germline lookup yields CDR1 KGHSH and CDR2 LQKENI. The CDR3 extends over 16 amino acids.